The 19 T cell receptor beta chains below were found in one sample sequenced in a study of blood T cell repertoires in COVID-19. This table comes from immunoSEQ multiplex PCR, and its TCRdb copy is limited to in-frame clones, with some not included. The sample includes a few hundred thousand clones, 82% seen only once; the top ten take about 3.4%. Sequenced: peripheral blood. The source of these receptors is a woman between 18 and 29 years old with acute or convalescent COVID-19.

This chain connects TRBV5-3 to TRBJ2-1, with D possibly matching TRBD1 (6 bases). TRBV5-3 is labeled an ORF, and its function is uncertain. Trimming left V 4 bases short and J 0 bases short, with 14 bases between. The CDR3 sequence is 16 residues long. CDR3 DNA: TGTGCCAGAAGCCCTACGGGACACCGCTCCTACAATGAGCAGTTCTTC. It encodes CARSPTGHRSYNEQFF.

Only one count was recorded for this clone. The chain couples TRBV28 to TRBJ2-1, with 11 bases aligning to TRBD1. There are 15 residues in the CDR3. The germline V gene encodes CDR1 MDHEN and CDR2 SYDVKM. V lost 8 bases, J lost 6 bases, and 9 bases stayed unmatched. Here the CDR3 reads CASRPPGTGGNEQFF. The CDR3 bases are TGTGCCAGCCGCCCCCCCGGGACAGGGGGCAATGAGCAGTTCTTC.

The V call is TRBV11-3, the J call TRBJ1-1, with 7 bases fitting TRBD1. With 5 bases clipped from V and 1 base from J, the junction kept 7 bases outside the gene matches. The CDR3 runs to 15 residues. Germline V gene data show CDR1 as SGHNT and CDR2 as YENEEA. The CDR3 is CASSMETGTNTEAFF. CDR3 DNA: TGTGCCAGCAGCATGGAGACAGGGACGAACACTGAAGCTTTCTTT.

The chain links TRBV19 to TRBJ2-7, with a weak D call TRBD2 (5 bases). The germline CDR1 and CDR2 sequences are LNHDA and SQIVND (reference sequence). The CDR3 sequence is 16 residues long. Trimming left V 1 base short and J 4 bases short, with 17 bases between. Here the CDR3 DNA reads TGTGCCAGTAGTATAGGAGGGCAACTTTCCCGATACGAGCAGTACTTC. It translates to CASSIGGQLSRYEQYF.

The chain couples TRBV28 to TRBJ2-7; TRBD1 agrees at 7 bases. V trimming: 5 bases; J trimming: 2 bases; junction bases outside the gene matches: 6. CDR3 size: 14 residues. Germline assignment: CDR1 MDHEN and CDR2 SYDVKM. The CDR3 reads CASSGQVVPYEQYF. CDR3 DNA: TGTGCCAGCAGTGGACAGGTAGTGCCCTACGAGCAGTACTTC.

The CDR3 DNA reads TGTGCCAGCAGTCGGGACATTCGGAACACTGAAGCTTTCTTT. Its translation is CASSRDIRNTEAFF. The V gene is TRBV6-5, the J gene TRBJ1-1; tentative D call: TRBD1 (6 bases). V shed 5 bases and J shed 1 base, with 11 bases lying between them. Germline V CDR1 and CDR2: MNHEY, SVGAGI. The length of the CDR3 is 14 residues.

CDR3 region: CASSSREPGTGELFF. The CDR3, as DNA: TGTGCCAGCAGTTCACGGGAGCCGGGCACCGGGGAGCTGTTTTTT. The chain has TRBV6-6 and TRBJ2-2, with D possibly being TRBD2 (6 bases). V dropped 4 bases and J dropped 4 bases, with 13 bases sitting between them. The germline gives CDR1 MNHNY, CDR2 SVGAGI (reference sequence). This CDR3 has 15 amino acids.

The chain joins TRBV18 to TRBJ2-7, with 9 bases aligning to TRBD2. This CDR3 contains 18 residues. Germline V gives CDR1 KGHSH, CDR2 LQKENI. The J segment lost 2 bases and the V segment lost 3 bases, leaving 14 bases of the junction unmatched. The CDR3 nucleotides read TGTGCCAGCTCACCTCAGGTGAGGGAGCGGGAGGTCCCCTACGAGCAGTACTTC. Translating it yields CASSPQVREREVPYEQYF.

CDR3 sequence: CASSLAGAHNEQFF. The CDR3 coding sequence is TGTGCCAGCAGTTTAGCGGGAGCGCACAATGAGCAGTTCTTC. V gene TRBV27 combines with J gene TRBJ2-1, with 7 bases lining up with TRBD2. The CDR3 length is 14 residues. Germline V lookup: CDR1 MNHEY, CDR2 SMNVEV (reference sequence). Trimming removed 2 bases from V and 5 bases from J; junction bases left unmatched: 3.

This chain uses TRBV11-3 with TRBJ2-1; D is ambiguous. The CDR3 has 13 amino acids. V lost 1 base to trimming and J lost 4 bases, with 5 bases between them. The V gene's germline CDR1 is SGHNT and CDR2 YENEEA. DNA of the CDR3: TGTGCCAGCAGCTTAGCTACTTACAATGAGCAGTTCTTC. The encoded protein is CASSLATYNEQFF.

The sample holds one count of this clone. The chain uses TRBV5-5 and TRBJ1-1, with no clear D. The V end was cut by 0 bases, the J end by 3 bases, with 12 bases between. CDR1 and CDR2 from the germline V gene are SGHKS and YYEKEE (reference sequence). This CDR3 is built from 15 residues. CDR3: CASSLAYVSDTEAFF. The CDR3 DNA is TGTGCCAGCAGCTTGGCGTACGTTTCGGACACTGAAGCTTTCTTT.

The table lists this clone with a few counts. V is TRBV25-1 and J is TRBJ1-1; unclear D gene. This CDR3 is 13 amino acids long. V was trimmed by 3 bases and J by 10 bases, leaving 15 bases between them. Germline CDR1 MGHDK, CDR2 SYGVNS. CDR3 DNA sequence: TGTGCCAGCAGTGAGCGGGCCTCGAGCGGAGCTTTCTTT. This gives the protein CASSERASSGAFF.

The gene calls are TRBV6-2 or TRBV6-3 and TRBJ2-7; 8 bases agree with TRBD1. Germline V gene data show CDR1 as MNHEY and CDR2 as SVGEGT. There are 15 residues in the CDR3. The trim removed 2 bases at V and 1 base at J, leaving 4 bases unmatched. As DNA, the CDR3 is TGTGCCAGCAGTTACCCGGGACAGGCTTCCTACGAGCAGTACTTC. Translated: CASSYPGQASYEQYF.

V usage is TRBV6-5 and J usage is TRBJ2-3; 7 nucleotides agree with TRBD2. Unmatched junction bases numbered 10, after V lost 3 bases and J lost 10 bases. Germline V lookup: CDR1 MNHEY, CDR2 SVGAGI. This CDR3 comprises 14 residues. The CDR3 DNA sequence: TGTGCCAGCAGTTATAGCCCGGGAGGAGGGGCGCAGTATTTT. Its translation is CASSYSPGGGAQYF.

The chain recombines TRBV14 with TRBJ1-1; 8 bases fit TRBD1. The CDR3 length is 15 residues. Germline values: CDR1 SGHDN, CDR2 FVKESK. Trimming removed 2 bases from V and 2 bases from J; junction bases left unmatched: 4. CDR3 in amino acids: CASSQPGTGNTEAFF. The CDR3 DNA reads TGTGCCAGCAGCCAACCAGGGACAGGTAACACTGAAGCTTTCTTT.

This rearrangement joins TRBV19 to TRBJ1-5, with a possible D match to TRBD1 (5 bases). Germline V lookup: CDR1 LNHDA, CDR2 SQIVND (reference sequence). V lost 4 bases, J lost 11 bases, and 18 bases lay in between. This CDR3 is built from 14 residues. CDR3 protein: CASSSTGRLVAQHF. CDR3 bases: TGTGCCAGTAGTAGTACAGGCCGCCTTGTGGCCCAGCATTTT.

The rearrangement uses TRBV28 and TRBJ2-6, with D possibly matching TRBD1 (6 bases). The CDR3 is 16 residues long. Trimming left V 5 bases short and J 2 bases short, with 13 bases between. CDR1 and CDR2 from the germline V gene are MDHEN and SYDVKM. CDR3 sequence: CASSTYWTAGANVLTF. In DNA form, the CDR3 reads TGTGCCAGCAGTACTTATTGGACAGCTGGGGCCAACGTCCTGACTTTC.

This chain joins TRBV7-9 and TRBJ1-4; D is undetermined. Trimming took off 5 bases at V and 7 bases at J, with 11 bases between the two ends. CDR1 is SEHNR, CDR2 FQNEAQ, per germline (reference sequence). The CDR3 runs 13 residues. In DNA, the CDR3 is TGTGCCAGCAGCCCCCGAAACAGTGAAAAACTGTTTTTT. Protein sequence: CASSPRNSEKLFF.

The chain uses TRBV3-1 (or the pseudogene TRBV3-2) and TRBJ2-7; tentative D call: TRBD2 (5 bases). Germline values: CDR1 LGHDT, CDR2 YNNKEL (reference sequence). Trimming cost V 0 bases and J 2 bases, with 8 bases left between them. The CDR3 spans 14 residues. The CDR3 DNA sequence: TGTGCCAGCAGCCAAGAGGGGAGAGCCTACGAGCAGTACTTC. Translation: CASSQEGRAYEQYF.